This T cell receptor beta chain appears in the sequencing data of a study of tumor-infiltrating lymphocytes in oesophageal squamous cell carcinoma. TCRdb re-derived calls from the PCR reads in MiXCR, one entry per CDR3 protein. The repertoire holds 9,500 to 13,000 distinct CDR3 sequences, roughly 53% seen once, with around 26% in the top ten. This clonotype was seen a handful of times. The CDR3 spans 14 residues. Trimming took 1 base from V and 5 from J, leaving 11 bases between them. Sequenced material: esophageal tumor tissue. The TCR originated in a male donor with esophageal squamous cell carcinoma. The chain combines TRBV12-3 or TRBV12-4 with TRBJ2-5; D gene unclear. The CDR3 spells CASSLVVASETQYF. DNA for the CDR3: TGTGCCAGCAGTTTAGTGGTAGCCTCCGAGACCCAGTACTTC.